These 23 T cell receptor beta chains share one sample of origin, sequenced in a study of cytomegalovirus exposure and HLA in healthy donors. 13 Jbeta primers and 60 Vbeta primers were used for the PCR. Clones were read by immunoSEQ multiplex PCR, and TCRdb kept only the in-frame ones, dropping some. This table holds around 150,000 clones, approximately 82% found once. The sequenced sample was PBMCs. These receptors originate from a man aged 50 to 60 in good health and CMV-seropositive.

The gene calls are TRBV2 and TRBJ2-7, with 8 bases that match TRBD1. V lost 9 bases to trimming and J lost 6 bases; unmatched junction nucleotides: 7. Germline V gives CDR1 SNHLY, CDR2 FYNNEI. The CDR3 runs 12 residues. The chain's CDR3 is CARPSRGREQYV. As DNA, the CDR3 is TGTGCCAGGCCCTCCAGGGGGCGCGAGCAGTACGTC.

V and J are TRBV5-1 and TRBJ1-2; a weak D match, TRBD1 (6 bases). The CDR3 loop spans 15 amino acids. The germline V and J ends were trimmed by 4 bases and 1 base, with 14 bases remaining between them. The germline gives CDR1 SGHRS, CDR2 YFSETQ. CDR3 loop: CASSHGTTGNYGYTF. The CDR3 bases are TGCGCCAGCAGCCACGGGACAACCGGTAACTATGGCTACACCTTC.

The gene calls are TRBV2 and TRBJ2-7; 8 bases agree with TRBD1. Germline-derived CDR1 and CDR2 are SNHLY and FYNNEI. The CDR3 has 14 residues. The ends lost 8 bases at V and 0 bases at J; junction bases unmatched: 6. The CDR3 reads CASSGGQGSYEQYF. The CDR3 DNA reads TGTGCCAGCTCAGGAGGACAGGGCTCCTACGAGCAGTACTTC. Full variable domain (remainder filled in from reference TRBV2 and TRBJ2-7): EPEVTQTPSHQVTQMGQEVILRCVPISNHLYFYWYRQILGQKVEFLVSFYNNEISEKSEIFDDQFSVERPDGSNFTLKIRSTKLEDSAMYFCASSGGQGSYEQYFGPGTRLTVT.

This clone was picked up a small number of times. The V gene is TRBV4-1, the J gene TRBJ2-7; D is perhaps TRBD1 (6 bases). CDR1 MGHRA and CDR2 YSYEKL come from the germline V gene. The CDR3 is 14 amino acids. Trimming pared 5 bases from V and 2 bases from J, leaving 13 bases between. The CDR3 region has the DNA TGCGCCAGCAGCGAACAGGGTTTAGCCTACGAGCAGTACTTC. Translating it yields CASSEQGLAYEQYF.

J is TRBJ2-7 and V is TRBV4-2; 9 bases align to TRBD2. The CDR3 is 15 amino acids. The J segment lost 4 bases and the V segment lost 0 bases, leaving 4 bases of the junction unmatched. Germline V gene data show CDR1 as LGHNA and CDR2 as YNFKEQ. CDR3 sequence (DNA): TGTGCCAGCAGCCAAGATCGCGGGGGGGGTTACGAGCAGTACTTC. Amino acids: CASSQDRGGGYEQYF.

As DNA, the CDR3 is TGTGCCAGCAGCCGGTCTACAGGGGGGAATTCACCCCTCCACTTT. This sequence encodes CASSRSTGGNSPLHF. V is TRBV7-9 and J is TRBJ1-6, with TRBD1 matching 8 bases. The germline gives CDR1 SEHNR, CDR2 FQNEAQ (reference sequence). This CDR3 contains 15 residues. Trimming removed 5 bases from V and 7 bases from J; junction bases left unmatched: 7.

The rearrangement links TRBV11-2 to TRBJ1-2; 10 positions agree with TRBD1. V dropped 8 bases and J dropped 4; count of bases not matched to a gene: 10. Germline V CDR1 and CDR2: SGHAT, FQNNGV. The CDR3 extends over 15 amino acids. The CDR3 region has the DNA TGTGCCAGCTCCGACCAATGGACAGGGGGCTATGGCTACACCTTC. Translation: CASSDQWTGGYGYTF.

Here the CDR3 DNA reads TGTGCCAGTAGTATCAGCCCGGGACTAGTCTACAATGAGCAGTTCTTC. Its translation is CASSISPGLVYNEQFF. The rearrangement uses TRBV19 and TRBJ2-1; 8 positions match TRBD2. V lost 3 bases and J lost 3; bases outside the gene matches: 7. CDR3 size: 16 residues. Looked up from germline, CDR1 is LNHDA and CDR2 is SQIVND (reference sequence).

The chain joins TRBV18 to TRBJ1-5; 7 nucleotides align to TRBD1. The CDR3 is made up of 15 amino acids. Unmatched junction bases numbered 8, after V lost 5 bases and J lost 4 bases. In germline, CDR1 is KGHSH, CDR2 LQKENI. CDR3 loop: CASSSTTGMNQPQHF. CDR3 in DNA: TGTGCCAGCTCATCTACGACAGGGATGAATCAGCCCCAGCATTTT. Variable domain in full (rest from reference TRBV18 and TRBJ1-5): NAGVMQNPRHLVRRRGQEARLRCSPMKGHSHVYWYRQLPEEGLKFMVYLQKENIIDESGMPKERFSAEFPKEGPSILRIQQVVRGDSAAYFCASSSTTGMNQPQHFGDGTRLSIL.

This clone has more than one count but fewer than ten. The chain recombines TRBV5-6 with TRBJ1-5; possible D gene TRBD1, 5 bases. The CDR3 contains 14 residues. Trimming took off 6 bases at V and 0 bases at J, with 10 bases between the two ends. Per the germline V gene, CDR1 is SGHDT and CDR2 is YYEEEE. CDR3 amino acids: CASKGRDSNQPQHF. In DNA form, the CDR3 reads TGTGCCAGCAAAGGCAGGGATAGCAATCAGCCCCAGCATTTT.

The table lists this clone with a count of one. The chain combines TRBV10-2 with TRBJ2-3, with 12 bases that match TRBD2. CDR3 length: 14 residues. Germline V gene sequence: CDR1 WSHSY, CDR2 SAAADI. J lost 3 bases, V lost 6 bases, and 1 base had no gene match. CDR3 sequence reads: CASRGLAGTDTQYF. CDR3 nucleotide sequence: TGCGCCAGCAGAGGACTAGCGGGAACAGATACGCAGTATTTT.

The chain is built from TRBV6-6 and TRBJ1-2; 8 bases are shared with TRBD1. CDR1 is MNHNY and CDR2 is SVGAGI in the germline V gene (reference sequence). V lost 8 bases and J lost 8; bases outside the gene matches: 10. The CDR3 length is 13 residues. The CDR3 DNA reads TGTGCCAGCGCCGCGGTCGGGACAGGAGGCTACACCTTC. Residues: CASAAVGTGGYTF.

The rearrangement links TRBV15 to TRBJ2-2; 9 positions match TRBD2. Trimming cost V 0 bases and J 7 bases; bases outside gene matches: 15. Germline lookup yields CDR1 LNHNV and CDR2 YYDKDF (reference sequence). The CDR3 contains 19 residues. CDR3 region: CATSRDRSSGRGRGGELFF. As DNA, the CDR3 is TGTGCCACCAGCAGAGATCGGAGTAGCGGGAGAGGTCGTGGCGGGGAGCTGTTTTTT.

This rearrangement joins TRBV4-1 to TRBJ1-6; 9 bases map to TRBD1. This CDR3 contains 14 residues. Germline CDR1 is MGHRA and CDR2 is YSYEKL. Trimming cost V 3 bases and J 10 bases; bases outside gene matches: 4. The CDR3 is CASSQTGGGSPLHF. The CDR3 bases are TGCGCCAGCAGCCAGACAGGGGGTGGATCACCCCTCCACTTT.

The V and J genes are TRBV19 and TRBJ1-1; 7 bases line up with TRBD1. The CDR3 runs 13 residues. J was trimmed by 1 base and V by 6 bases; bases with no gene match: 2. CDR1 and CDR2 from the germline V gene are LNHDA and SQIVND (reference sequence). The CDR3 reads CASRTGRNTEAFF. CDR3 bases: TGTGCCAGTAGGACAGGGAGGAACACTGAAGCTTTCTTT.

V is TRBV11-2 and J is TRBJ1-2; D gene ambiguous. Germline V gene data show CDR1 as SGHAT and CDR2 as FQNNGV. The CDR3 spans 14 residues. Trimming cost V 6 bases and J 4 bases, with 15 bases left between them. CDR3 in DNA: TGTGCCAGCAGTCAACGGGGAGTAGGCTATGGCTACACCTTC. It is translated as CASSQRGVGYGYTF.

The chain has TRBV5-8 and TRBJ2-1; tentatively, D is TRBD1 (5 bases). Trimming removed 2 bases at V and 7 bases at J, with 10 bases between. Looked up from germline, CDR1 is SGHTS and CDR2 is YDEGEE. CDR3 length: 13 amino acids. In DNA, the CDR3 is TGTGCCAGCAGCTTAGGCAGGGTTAATGAGCAGTTCTTC. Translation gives CASSLGRVNEQFF. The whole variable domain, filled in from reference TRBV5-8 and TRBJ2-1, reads EAGVTQSPTHLIKTRGQQATLRCSPISGHTSVYWYQQALGLGLQFLLWYDEGEERNRGNFPPRFSGRQFPNYSSELNVNALELEDSALYLCASSLGRVNEQFFGPGTRLTVL.

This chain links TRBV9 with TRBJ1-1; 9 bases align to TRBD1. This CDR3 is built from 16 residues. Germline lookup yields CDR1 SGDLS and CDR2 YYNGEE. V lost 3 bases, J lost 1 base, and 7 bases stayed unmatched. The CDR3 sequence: CASSGGQGGRNTEAFF. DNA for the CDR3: TGTGCCAGCAGCGGGGGACAGGGAGGGAGGAACACTGAAGCTTTCTTT.

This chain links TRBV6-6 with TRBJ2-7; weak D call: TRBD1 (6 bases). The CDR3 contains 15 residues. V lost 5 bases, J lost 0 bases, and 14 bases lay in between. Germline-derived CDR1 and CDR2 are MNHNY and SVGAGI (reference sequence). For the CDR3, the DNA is TGTGCCAGCAGTCCCCCATTACAGGGCTCCTACGAGCAGTACGTC. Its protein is CASSPPLQGSYEQYV.

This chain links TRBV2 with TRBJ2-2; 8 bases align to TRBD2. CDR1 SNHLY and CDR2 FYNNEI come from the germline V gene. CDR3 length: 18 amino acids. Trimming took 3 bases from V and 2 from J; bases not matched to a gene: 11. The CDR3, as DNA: TGTGCCAGCAGTGACAGCGGGAGTCCCCCCCGAAACACCGGGGAGCTGTTTTTT. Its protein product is CASSDSGSPPRNTGELFF.

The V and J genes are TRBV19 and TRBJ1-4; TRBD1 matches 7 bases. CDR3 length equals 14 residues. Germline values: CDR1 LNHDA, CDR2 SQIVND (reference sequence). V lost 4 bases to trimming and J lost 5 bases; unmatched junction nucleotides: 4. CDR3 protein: CASSRRQGNEKLFF. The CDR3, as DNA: TGTGCCAGTAGTAGGAGACAGGGAAATGAAAAACTGTTTTTT. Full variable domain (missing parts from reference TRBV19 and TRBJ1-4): DGGITQSPKYLFRKEGQNVTLSCEQNLNHDAMYWYRQDPGQGLRLIYYSQIVNDFQKGDIAEGYSVSREKKESFPLTVTSAQKNPTAFYLCASSRRQGNEKLFFGSGTQLSVL.

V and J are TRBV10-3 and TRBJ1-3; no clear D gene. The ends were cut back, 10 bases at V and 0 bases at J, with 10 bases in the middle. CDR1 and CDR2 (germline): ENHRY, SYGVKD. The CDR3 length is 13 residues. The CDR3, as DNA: TGTGCCACACGACAAAGCTCTGGAAACACCATATATTTT. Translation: CATRQSSGNTIYF.

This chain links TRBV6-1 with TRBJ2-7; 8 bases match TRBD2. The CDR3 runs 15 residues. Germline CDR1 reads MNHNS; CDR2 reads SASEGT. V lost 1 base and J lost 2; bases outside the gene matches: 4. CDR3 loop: CASSEGNGRAYEQYV. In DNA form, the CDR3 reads TGTGCCAGCAGTGAAGGAAACGGGAGGGCCTACGAGCAGTACGTC.